Below, one TCR beta chain is given with its context. Trimming shortened V by 7 bases and J by 12 bases, and 16 bases separated the two germline ends. CDR3 length: 12 residues. CDR1 is MDHEN and CDR2 is SYDVKM in the germline V gene. Clinical history reported by participants formed the basis on which cohorts were assigned. Some clones are missing from TCRdb's copy, which holds only in-frame ones; the method was immunoSEQ multiplex PCR. The sample consists of some 230,000 clones, approximately 92% of them appearing once. This entry is derived from a study of blood T cell repertoires in COVID-19. The source is a woman aged 18-29 years in a cohort exposed to, infected with or recovered from COVID-19 (not recorded which). Sequenced: PBMCs or T cells enriched from blood (not recorded which). J is TRBJ2-1 and V is TRBV28, with TRBD2 as a possible D gene (5 bases). The CDR3 nucleotides are TGTGCCAGCACCCCCTCGGGAAACCTGCAGTTCTTC. Translated: CASTPSGNLQFF.